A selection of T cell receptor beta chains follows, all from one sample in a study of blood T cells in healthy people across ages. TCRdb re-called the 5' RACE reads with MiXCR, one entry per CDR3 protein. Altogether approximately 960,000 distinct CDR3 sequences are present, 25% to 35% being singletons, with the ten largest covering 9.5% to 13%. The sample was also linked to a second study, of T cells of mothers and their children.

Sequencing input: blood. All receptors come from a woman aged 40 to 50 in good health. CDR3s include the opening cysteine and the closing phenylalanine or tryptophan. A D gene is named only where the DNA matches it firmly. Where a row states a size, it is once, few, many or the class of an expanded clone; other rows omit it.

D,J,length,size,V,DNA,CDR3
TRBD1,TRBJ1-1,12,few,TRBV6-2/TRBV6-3,TGTGCCACCGGGAGGGGGCACACTGAAGCTTTCTTT,CATGRGHTEAFF
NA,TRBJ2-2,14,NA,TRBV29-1,TGCAGCGCTGACGGGGTCACGAACACCGGGGAGCTGTTTTTT,CSADGVTNTGELFF
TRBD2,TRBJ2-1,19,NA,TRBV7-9,TGTGCCAGCAGCTTACTTCAGACTAGCGGGGGATACCCAGACAATGAGCAGTTCTTC,CASSLLQTSGGYPDNEQFF
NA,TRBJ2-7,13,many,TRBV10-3,TGTGCCATGTCATGGGACTCCCCCACCGAGCAGTACTTC,CAMSWDSPTEQYF
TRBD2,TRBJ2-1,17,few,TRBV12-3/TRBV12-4,TGTGCCAGCAGTTTAGACGGGACTAGCGGGGGGTACAATGAGCAGTTCTTC,CASSLDGTSGGYNEQFF
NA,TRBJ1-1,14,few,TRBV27,TGTGCCAGCAGTTTACTAGGGGATTTCACTGAAGCTTTCTTT,CASSLLGDFTEAFF
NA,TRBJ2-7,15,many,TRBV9,TGTGCCAGCAGCGTAGAGGGGGGTTCCTCATACGAGCAGTACTTC,CASSVEGGSSYEQYF
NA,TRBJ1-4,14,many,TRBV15,TGTGCCACCAGCAGAGATCGGGGTAATGAAAAACTGTTTTTT,CATSRDRGNEKLFF
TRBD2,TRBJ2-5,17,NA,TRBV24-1,TGTGCCACCAGTGACCACCTCTTAGCGGGGGGCCAAGAGACCCAGTACTTC,CATSDHLLAGGQETQYF
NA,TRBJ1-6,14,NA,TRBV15,TGTGCCACCAGCAGAGATTGGACGAATTCACCCCTCCACTTT,CATSRDWTNSPLHF
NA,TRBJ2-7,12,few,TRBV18,TGTGCCAGCTCAGGAACATCCAATGAGCAGTACTTC,CASSGTSNEQYF
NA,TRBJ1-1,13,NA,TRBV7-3,TGTGCCAGCAACACTTGGCCAAACACTGAAGCTTTCTTT,CASNTWPNTEAFF
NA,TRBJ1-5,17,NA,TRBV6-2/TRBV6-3,TGTGCCAGCAGCACCGGCGCCTCAGGGAATTCCCACCAGCCCCAGCATTTT,CASSTGASGNSHQPQHF
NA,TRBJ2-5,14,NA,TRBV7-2,TGTGCCAGCAGCCCCCGTAGGCTCCGTGAGACCCAGTACTTC,CASSPRRLRETQYF
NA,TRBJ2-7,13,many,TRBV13,TGTGCCAGCAGCTCAAACCTACACTACGAGCAGTACTTC,CASSSNLHYEQYF
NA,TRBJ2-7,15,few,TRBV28,TGTGCCAGCAGTTCCGTGCAGGGAGTGTTGGACGAGCAGTACTTC,CASSSVQGVLDEQYF
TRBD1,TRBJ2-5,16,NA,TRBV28,TGTGCCAGCAGTTTATTAGGGGACAGGGGGGGATACGAGCAGTCCTTC,CASSLLGDRGGYEQSF
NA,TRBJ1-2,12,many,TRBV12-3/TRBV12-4,TGTGCCAGCACCCGGACAGTCTATGGCTACACCTTC,CASTRTVYGYTF
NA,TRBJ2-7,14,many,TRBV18,TGTGCCAGCTCACCACGGCAGGACCTCTACGAGCAGTACTTC,CASSPRQDLYEQYF
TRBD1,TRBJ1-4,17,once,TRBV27,TGTGCCAGCAGTTTATTCCCCCCCGGGACAGGGGATGAAAAACTGTTTTTT,CASSLFPPGTGDEKLFF
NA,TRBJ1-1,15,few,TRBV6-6,TGTGCCAGCAGTCAATCTTGGGCCTCAAACACTGAAGCTTTCTTT,CASSQSWASNTEAFF
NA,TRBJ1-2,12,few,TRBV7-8,TGTGCCAGCAGCAAAGGGACAACCGGCTACACCTTC,CASSKGTTGYTF
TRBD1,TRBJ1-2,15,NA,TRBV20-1,TGCAGTGCTAGAGATGGGGGACAGGGTTTGGATGGCTACACCTTC,CSARDGGQGLDGYTF
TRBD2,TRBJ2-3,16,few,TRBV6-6,TGTGCCAGCAGTTTTCTAGCGGGGACCGACACAGATACGCAGTATTTT,CASSFLAGTDTDTQYF
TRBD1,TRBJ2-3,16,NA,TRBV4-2,TGTGCCAGCAGCCAAGAACAGGGGGGCCATTCCGATACGCAGTATTTT,CASSQEQGGHSDTQYF
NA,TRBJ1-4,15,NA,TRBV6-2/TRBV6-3,TGTGCCAGCAGTTTCCTCCAGGTTCGTCGGGAAAAACTGTTTTTT,CASSFLQVRREKLFF
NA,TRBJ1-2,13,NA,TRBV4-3,TGCGCCAGCAGCCAAGATATGGAATCTGGCTACACCTTC,CASSQDMESGYTF
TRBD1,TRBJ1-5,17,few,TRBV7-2,TGTGCCAGCAGCTTATTGGCCGGGACAGGTCCGGGGCAGCCCCAGCATTTT,CASSLLAGTGPGQPQHF
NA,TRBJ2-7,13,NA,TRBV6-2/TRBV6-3,TGTGCCAGCAGCCAAGGGGGTTCCTACGAGCAGGACTTC,CASSQGGSYEQDF
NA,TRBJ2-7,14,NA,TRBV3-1,TGTGCCAGCAGCCAAGGTCTAAACAGGGTCGGGCAGTACTTC,CASSQGLNRVGQYF
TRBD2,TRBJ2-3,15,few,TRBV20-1,TGCAGTGCTAGAGTCGCCGGGGGGGCGGAAGATACGCAGTATTTT,CSARVAGGAEDTQYF
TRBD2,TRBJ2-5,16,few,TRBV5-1,TGCGCCAGCAGCTGGGGGAAGACTAGCGCGCAAGAGACCCAGTACTTC,CASSWGKTSAQETQYF
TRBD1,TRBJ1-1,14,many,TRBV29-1,TGCAGCGTTGATAAAGGGGGCGTAAGCACTGAAGCTTTCTTT,CSVDKGGVSTEAFF
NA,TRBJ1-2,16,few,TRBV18,TGTGCCAGCTCACCTCGTCAGGGAATTGAGAACTATGGCTACACCTTC,CASSPRQGIENYGYTF
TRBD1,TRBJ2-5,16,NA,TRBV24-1,TGTGCCACCAGTGATTACGTACCCGGGACAGGGTGGGAGCAGTACTTC,CATSDYVPGTGWEQYF
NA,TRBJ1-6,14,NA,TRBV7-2,TGTGCCAGCAGCCGAGACGGGGGCAGATCACCCCTCCACTTT,CASSRDGGRSPLHF
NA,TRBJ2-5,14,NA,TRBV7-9,TGTGCCAGCAGCTCGCCCGTTGCTCCGGAGACCCAGTACTTC,CASSSPVAPETQYF
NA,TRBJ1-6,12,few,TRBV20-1,TGCGCTAGGACCGCAGGGGATTCACCCCTCCACTTT,CARTAGDSPLHF
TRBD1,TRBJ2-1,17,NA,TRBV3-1,TGTGTCAGCAGCCAAGGTCCCGGGACAGGGAAAAGTAATGAGCAGTTCTTC,CVSSQGPGTGKSNEQFF
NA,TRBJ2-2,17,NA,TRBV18,TGTGCCAGCTCACCCGAGCAGGAGCCATGGAACACCGGGGAGCTGTTTTTT,CASSPEQEPWNTGELFF
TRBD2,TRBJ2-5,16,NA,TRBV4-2,TGTGCCAGCAGCCAAGATCCGGCGGGGGGGAAAGGGACCCAGTACTTC,CASSQDPAGGKGTQYF
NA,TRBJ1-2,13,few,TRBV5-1,TGCGCCAGCTCCCGGGAGGGTTTCTCTGGCTACACCTTC,CASSREGFSGYTF
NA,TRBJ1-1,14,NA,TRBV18,TGTGCCAGCTGTAGGGACGGCGAAAGGACTGAAGCTTTCTTT,CASCRDGERTEAFF
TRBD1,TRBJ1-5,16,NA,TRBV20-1,TGCAGTGCTCTTCGGACAGGGACTACTAGCAATCAGCCCCAGCATTTT,CSALRTGTTSNQPQHF
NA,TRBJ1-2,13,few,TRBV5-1,TGCGCCAGCAGCTCTCCAGGGGACTATGGCTACACCTTC,CASSSPGDYGYTF
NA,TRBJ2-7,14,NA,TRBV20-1,TGCAGTGCTAGAAAAATGGACGGTTCCTACGAGCAGTACTTC,CSARKMDGSYEQYF
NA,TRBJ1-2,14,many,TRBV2,TGTGCCAGCAGTGAACGAAGGATCGGGGATGGCTACACCTTC,CASSERRIGDGYTF
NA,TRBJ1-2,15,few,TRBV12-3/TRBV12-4,TGTGCCAGCAGTCAAACCCCCACAGGGAACTATGGCTACACCTTC,CASSQTPTGNYGYTF